The rows below give T cell receptor beta chains drawn from one sample of a study of OX40 agonist ivuxolimab in advanced cancers. Clones were read by immunoSEQ multiplex PCR, and TCRdb kept only the in-frame ones, dropping some. This table holds about 7,700 clones, roughly 90% found once. Sequenced material: CD4+ or CD8+ T cells sorted from blood, taken in a trial of the OX40 agonist ivuxolimab. The origin of the receptors is an adult with an advanced solid tumor such as melanoma, head and neck, liver or kidney cancer. Both conserved end residues are part of each CDR3. Each record gives: V gene, D gene, clone size, J gene, CDR3 DNA, CDR3 protein. The D gene is left open where the match is weak. Expanded clones are given a class, and other clones once, few, many or no size at all.

v_gene: TRBV7-3
d_gene: .
abundance: .
j_gene: TRBJ2-1
CDR3nt: TGTGCCAGCAGCTTATACCCCCGCAATGAGCAGTTCTTC
CDR3aa: CASSLYPRNEQFF

v_gene: TRBV2
d_gene: TRBD1
abundance: .
j_gene: TRBJ2-3
CDR3nt: TGTGCCAGCAGAGACAGGGTCAGAGCAGATACGCAGTATTTT
CDR3aa: CASRDRVRADTQYF

v_gene: TRBV18
d_gene: .
abundance: .
j_gene: TRBJ1-4
CDR3nt: TGTGCCAGCTCACCGGGTGAAAAACTGTTTTTT
CDR3aa: CASSPGEKLFF

v_gene: TRBV13
d_gene: TRBD2
abundance: .
j_gene: TRBJ2-2
CDR3nt: TGTGCCAGCAGCCCGAGACTAGCGGCGATCCCCGGGGAGCTGTTTTTT
CDR3aa: CASSPRLAAIPGELFF

v_gene: TRBV7-2
d_gene: .
abundance: .
j_gene: TRBJ1-4
CDR3nt: TGTGCCAGCAGCGGACGAGGCACTGGGGAAAAACTGTTTTTT
CDR3aa: CASSGRGTGEKLFF

v_gene: TRBV18
d_gene: .
abundance: few
j_gene: TRBJ1-4
CDR3nt: TGTGCCAGCTCAACAGGGATGGGAAGGGAAAAACTGTTTTTT
CDR3aa: CASSTGMGREKLFF

v_gene: TRBV5-8
d_gene: .
abundance: once
j_gene: TRBJ2-7
CDR3nt: TGTGCCACCAAGCGCCGGGGCGACATCGGAGGGGAGCAGTACTTC
CDR3aa: CATKRRGDIGGEQYF

v_gene: TRBV7-9
d_gene: .
abundance: .
j_gene: TRBJ1-5
CDR3nt: TGTGCCAGCAGCTTAACGGGAAATCAGCCCCAGCATTTT
CDR3aa: CASSLTGNQPQHF

v_gene: TRBV7-3
d_gene: .
abundance: few
j_gene: TRBJ2-5
CDR3nt: TGTGCCAGCAGCGACCCAGTCAAAGAGACCCAGTACTTC
CDR3aa: CASSDPVKETQYF

v_gene: TRBV14
d_gene: .
abundance: few
j_gene: TRBJ1-3
CDR3nt: TGTGCCAGCAGCCAAGATGGGGCAGGCTCCTCTGGAAACACCATATATTTT
CDR3aa: CASSQDGAGSSGNTIYF

v_gene: TRBV11-2
d_gene: TRBD1
abundance: .
j_gene: TRBJ1-5
CDR3nt: TGTGCCAGCAGCCTAGACAGGGGGCAGCCCCAGCATTTT
CDR3aa: CASSLDRGQPQHF

v_gene: TRBV4-3
d_gene: TRBD2
abundance: .
j_gene: TRBJ2-5
CDR3nt: TGCGCCAGCAGCCAAGATCGTACTAGCGCGGGCCGGGAGCAGTACTTC
CDR3aa: CASSQDRTSAGREQYF

v_gene: TRBV6-1
d_gene: .
abundance: .
j_gene: TRBJ2-5
CDR3nt: TGTGCCAGCAGTCATACTCCGCAGACCCAGTACTTC
CDR3aa: CASSHTPQTQYF

v_gene: TRBV28
d_gene: .
abundance: .
j_gene: TRBJ1-4
CDR3nt: TGTGCCGTCGGGAGAGGAACTAATGAAAAACTGTTTTTT
CDR3aa: CAVGRGTNEKLFF

v_gene: TRBV7-8
d_gene: .
abundance: few
j_gene: TRBJ1-5
CDR3nt: TGTGCCAGCAGCTTAAAGGCGACCGCCGCAAGCAATCAGCCCCAGCATTTT
CDR3aa: CASSLKATAASNQPQHF

v_gene: TRBV7-8
d_gene: .
abundance: .
j_gene: TRBJ1-5
CDR3nt: TGTGCCAGCAGCAAAAGGGCAGGGGTGGCCAATCAGCCCCAGCATTTT
CDR3aa: CASSKRAGVANQPQHF

v_gene: TRBV27
d_gene: .
abundance: once
j_gene: TRBJ2-7
CDR3nt: TGTGCCAGCAGTCCCCGCGGACAGACCTACGAGCAGTACTTC
CDR3aa: CASSPRGQTYEQYF

v_gene: TRBV6-4
d_gene: .
abundance: .
j_gene: TRBJ2-7
CDR3nt: TGTGCCAGCAGTGACCCGGAGGGTTCAGCCGAAAGCTACGAGCAGTACTTC
CDR3aa: CASSDPEGSAESYEQYF

v_gene: TRBV4-2
d_gene: .
abundance: .
j_gene: TRBJ2-3
CDR3nt: TGTGCCAGCAGCCAAGTTAGTTGGGCAGGGGTGTCAGATACGCAGTATTTT
CDR3aa: CASSQVSWAGVSDTQYF

v_gene: TRBV30
d_gene: .
abundance: once
j_gene: TRBJ1-3
CDR3nt: TGTGCCTGGAGTATGGGGAACTCTGGAAACACCATATATTTT
CDR3aa: CAWSMGNSGNTIYF

v_gene: TRBV5-1
d_gene: TRBD1
abundance: .
j_gene: TRBJ1-1
CDR3nt: TGCGCCAGCAGCTTGGTCGCGACAGGGGGAACTGAAGCTTTCTTT
CDR3aa: CASSLVATGGTEAFF

v_gene: TRBV15
d_gene: .
abundance: .
j_gene: TRBJ1-1
CDR3nt: TGTGCCACCAGCAGAGATCGTCGGGGAGGGAGCACTGAAGCTTTCTTT
CDR3aa: CATSRDRRGGSTEAFF

v_gene: TRBV7-9
d_gene: TRBD2
abundance: .
j_gene: TRBJ2-2
CDR3nt: TGTGCCAGCAGTGCGGGACTAGCAGCCACCGGGGAGCTGTTTTTT
CDR3aa: CASSAGLAATGELFF

v_gene: TRBV18
d_gene: .
abundance: .
j_gene: TRBJ2-3
CDR3nt: TGTGCCAGCTCACTCTCCAGCACAGATACGCAGTATTTT
CDR3aa: CASSLSSTDTQYF

v_gene: TRBV5-1
d_gene: TRBD2
abundance: .
j_gene: TRBJ2-2
CDR3nt: TGCGCCAGCAGCTTGGCGGCTAGCGGTTACACCGGGGAGCTGTTTTTT
CDR3aa: CASSLAASGYTGELFF

v_gene: TRBV4-3
d_gene: .
abundance: .
j_gene: TRBJ2-1
CDR3nt: TGCGCCAGCAGCCAAGGAAACAGTAATGAGCAGTTCTTC
CDR3aa: CASSQGNSNEQFF

v_gene: TRBV4-2
d_gene: .
abundance: few
j_gene: TRBJ1-6
CDR3nt: TGTGCCAGCAGCCAAGGGGGACTCCGATTTTCACCCCTCCACTTT
CDR3aa: CASSQGGLRFSPLHF

v_gene: TRBV28
d_gene: TRBD2
abundance: .
j_gene: TRBJ2-1
CDR3nt: TGTGCCAGCAGTTCTCGTTCGTTCTGGCGGGGGGGCGGAAATGAGCAGTTCTTC
CDR3aa: CASSSRSFWRGGGNEQFF

v_gene: TRBV27
d_gene: TRBD2
abundance: .
j_gene: TRBJ2-2
CDR3nt: TGTGCCAGCAGCCAAAAAGCGGGAGGGGTTAGAAACACCGGGGAGCTGTTTTTT
CDR3aa: CASSQKAGGVRNTGELFF

v_gene: TRBV5-1
d_gene: TRBD1
abundance: once
j_gene: TRBJ1-1
CDR3nt: TGCGCCAGCAGCCCAGACAGGGGGCGGACTGAAGCTTTCTTT
CDR3aa: CASSPDRGRTEAFF

v_gene: TRBV9
d_gene: .
abundance: .
j_gene: TRBJ2-7
CDR3nt: TGTGCCAGCAGCATGGACGGGCGGTACGAGCAGTACTTC
CDR3aa: CASSMDGRYEQYF

v_gene: TRBV27
d_gene: TRBD2
abundance: .
j_gene: TRBJ2-1
CDR3nt: TGTGCCAGCAGTTTAACGGGGACTAGCGGGGTCGGGCAGTTCTTC
CDR3aa: CASSLTGTSGVGQFF

v_gene: TRBV5-1
d_gene: TRBD1
abundance: once
j_gene: TRBJ1-2
CDR3nt: TGCGCCAGCAGACTGGACAGGGGTTATGGCTACACCTTC
CDR3aa: CASRLDRGYGYTF

v_gene: TRBV29-1
d_gene: TRBD2
abundance: .
j_gene: TRBJ2-1
CDR3nt: TGCAGCGTTGAGAGGCTAGCGGGAGGTAGTGAGCAGTTCTTC
CDR3aa: CSVERLAGGSEQFF

v_gene: TRBV6-6
d_gene: TRBD1
abundance: .
j_gene: TRBJ1-2
CDR3nt: TGTGCCAGCAGCCCGGGACAGAACTATGGCTACACCTTC
CDR3aa: CASSPGQNYGYTF